The present T cell receptor beta chain was sequenced within a study of identical twins. Overall study findings and caveats: Where beta out-of-frame sequences were concerned, excess twin sharing was weaker. Carriage of fewer insertions was seen in abundant cord blood beta clonotypes, whereas memory repertoires showed none.

In its sample, this clonotype was seen many times. Antigen: not known. CDR1 and CDR2 (germline): SGHKS, YYEKEE (reference sequence). Deletions cut 1 base from V and 1 base from J, with 11 bases between. The CDR3 contains 15 residues. TCRdb independently ran MiXCR on the 5' RACE reads; one entry per CDR3 protein. The profile shows around 490,000 distinct CDR3 sequences, about 15% of them singletons. These data were also filed under a second study, of yellow fever vaccine responses in identical twins.

Material for sequencing was CD4+ T cells sorted from blood. The gene calls are TRBV5-5 and TRBJ1-2, with D uncertain. The TCR originated in a woman under 30 in good health. CDR3 DNA sequence: TGTGCCAGCAGCTTGACCCAGATTCTTAACTATGGCTACACCTTC. Translating gives CASSLTQILNYGYTF. The complete variable domain, with remaining parts taken from reference TRBV5-5 and TRBJ1-2, reads DAGVTQSPTHLIKTRGQQVTLRCSPISGHKSVSWYQQVLGQGPQFIFQYYEKEERGRGNFPDRFSARQFPNYSSELNVNALLLGDSALYLCASSLTQILNYGYTFGSGTRLTVV.